This TCR beta chain was captured by sequencing in a study of OX40 agonist ivuxolimab in advanced cancers. Study at large: Across the patients, intravenous ivuxolimab was delivered every 2 weeks at 0.01 to 10 mg/kg. Dose-escalation cases comprised hepatocellular carcinoma, melanoma, renal cell or head and neck cancer. Antecedent anti-PD-1, anti-PD-L1 or anti-CTLA-4 therapy was permissible, with over 35% having received some.

Comment on this clone: Its antigen is undetermined.

Assay: immunoSEQ multiplex PCR; the TCRdb copy retains only in-frame clones and omits some. Of just over 20,000 clones in the sample, 80% to 90% were seen once. The CDR3 sequence is 15 residues long. Findings of the study overall: CD8+ T cells (on average) carried more expanded clones than CD4+ T cells.

This chain joins TRBV21-1 and TRBJ1-1; the D call of TRBD1 is as the table states it, not checked on the DNA. TRBV21-1 is classified as a pseudogene. This TCR came from an adult with an advanced solid tumor such as melanoma, head and neck, liver or kidney cancer. The input for sequencing was CD4+ or CD8+ T cells sorted from blood, taken in a trial of the OX40 agonist ivuxolimab. Here the CDR3 reads CASNQTGHMNTEAFF. The CDR3 DNA reads TGTGCCAGCAACCAGACAGGACACATGAACACTGAAGCTTTCTTT.